Each of the 27 T cell receptor beta chains below was sequenced from the same sample in a study of metastatic and nonmetastatic thyroid tumors. There were no patients who had received any treatment before thyroid surgery. MiXCR reprocessed the PCR reads for TCRdb. This table holds about 60,000 clones, about a sixth found once. The sequenced material came from blood. The receptors originated from a male donor with papillary thyroid cancer or a benign thyroid nodule (not recorded which). Some clones in this sample may be carry-over from other donors' samples.

This clone was recorded a few times. The chain combines TRBV19 with TRBJ2-2; TRBD1 or TRBD2 may be the D gene (5 bases each). V lost 7 bases and J lost 8, with 14 bases in between. The germline gives CDR1 LNHDA, CDR2 SQIVND (reference sequence). CDR3 length: 13 residues. The CDR3 spells CASTLTWGGELFF. CDR3 in DNA: TGTGCCAGTACCTTGACCTGGGGGGGGGAGCTGTTTTTT. Complete variable domain (other parts from reference TRBV19 and TRBJ2-2): DGGITQSPKYLFRKEGQNVTLSCEQNLNHDAMYWYRQDPGQGLRLIYYSQIVNDFQKGDIAEGYSVSREKKESFPLTVTSAQKNPTAFYLCASTLTWGGELFFGEGSRLTVL.

This clone was observed a handful of times. Given a much more abundant clone one base away, this may be a read error. The chain carries TRBV27 and TRBJ2-3; possibly TRBD1 for D (6 bases). With 5 bases removed from V and 11 bases from J, the gap between germline ends came to 17 bases. The CDR3 has 13 residues. Per the germline V gene, CDR1 is MNHEY and CDR2 is SMNVEV (reference sequence). The CDR3 protein is CASSPETGSRQYF. The CDR3, as DNA: TGTGCCAGCAGTCCCGAAACAGGGTCGAGGCAGTATTTT.

This clone has ten or more counts. The chain combines TRBV24-1 with TRBJ2-3; TRBD1 is a possible D gene (7 bases). The CDR3 loop spans 14 amino acids. Germline V gene sequence: CDR1 KGHDR, CDR2 SFDVKD. V was clipped by 1 base and J by 5 bases, with 9 bases between them. CDR3 DNA sequence: TGTGCCACCAGTGATTTTCAGGGGGGAGATACGCAGTATTTT. This encodes CATSDFQGGDTQYF.

This clone has a count of ten or more. This chain uses TRBV6-1 with TRBJ2-2, with 14 bases lining up with TRBD2. V lost 8 bases, J lost 2 bases, and 7 bases stayed unmatched. Germline CDR1 MNHNS, CDR2 SASEGT. The CDR3 consists of 17 residues. In DNA form, the CDR3 reads TGTGCCAGCGGGACGGGACTAGCGGGAGTAAACACCGGGGAGCTGTTTTTT. This encodes CASGTGLAGVNTGELFF.

This clone came up many times. The chain joins TRBV7-3 to TRBJ2-1, with 11 nucleotides matching TRBD1. Germline CDR1 is SGHTA and CDR2 is FQGTGA. Trimming at V came to 4 bases and at J to 6 bases, leaving 5 bases not matched to a gene. The CDR3 covers 15 residues. CDR3 nucleotide sequence: TGTGCCAGCAGCTCCCCCGGGACAGGGGGCAATGAGCAGTTCTTC. Translated, it gives CASSSPGTGGNEQFF.

At least ten counts were recorded for this clone. V usage is TRBV20-1 and J usage is TRBJ2-7; 10 bases align to TRBD2. This CDR3 contains 14 residues. Unmatched junction bases numbered 4, after V lost 0 bases and J lost 5 bases. CDR1 and CDR2 (germline): DFQATT, SNEGSKA (reference sequence). CDR3 bases: TGCAGTGCTAGAGACGGGACTAGCGTCGACGAGCAGTACTTC. Protein: CSARDGTSVDEQYF.

This clone was counted ten times or more. The chain couples TRBV2 to TRBJ2-7; unclear D gene. With 3 bases removed from V and 2 bases from J, the gap between germline ends came to 14 bases. CDR3 length: 15 amino acids. Germline CDR1 SNHLY, CDR2 FYNNEI. The CDR3: CASSEMGRIAYEQYF. In DNA form, the CDR3 reads TGTGCCAGCAGTGAGATGGGAAGGATCGCCTACGAGCAGTACTTC.

The chain couples TRBV11-2 to TRBJ1-5; unclear D gene. Germline V gene lookup returns CDR1 SGHAT and CDR2 FQNNGV. This CDR3 is 13 amino acids long. Deletions cut 0 bases from V and 9 bases from J, with 9 bases between. CDR3 coding DNA: TGTGCCAGCAGCTTAGAGGCAGGCTCGCCCCAGCATTTT. Amino acid sequence: CASSLEAGSPQHF.

This clone was counted many times. V gene TRBV4-3 combines with J gene TRBJ2-1; unclear D gene. Germline loops: CDR1 LGHNA, CDR2 YSLEER. Trimming stripped 1 base from V and 9 bases from J, with 16 bases between. This CDR3 has 15 amino acids. The CDR3 region is CASSQGGVPSGEQFF. The CDR3 DNA follows: TGCGCCAGCAGCCAAGGAGGCGTACCCTCGGGTGAGCAGTTCTTC.

In this sample, this clone turned up once. The chain joins TRBV5-6 to TRBJ2-5, with TRBD2 matching 8 bases. Germline-derived CDR1 and CDR2 are SGHDT and YYEEEE. The CDR3 loop spans 14 amino acids. J gave up 3 bases and V 0 bases, and 1 base lay outside the gene matches. CDR3 nucleotides: TGTGCCAGCAGCTTGGCGGGAGGGAAAGAGACCCAGTACTTC. This encodes CASSLAGGKETQYF. Full variable domain (outside the CDR3, taken from reference TRBV5-6 and TRBJ2-5): DAGVTQSPTHLIKTRGQQVTLRCSPKSGHDTVSWYQQALGQGPQFIFQYYEEEERQRGNFPDRFSGHQFPNYSSELNVNALLLGDSALYLCASSLAGGKETQYFGPGTRLLVL.

There are many counts of this clone. The chain links TRBV11-2 to TRBJ1-2, with 7 positions matching TRBD1. The CDR3 is 15 residues long. Germline CDR1 reads SGHAT; CDR2 reads FQNNGV. V lost 4 bases and J lost 6; bases outside the gene matches: 11. CDR3 nucleotide sequence: TGTGCCAGCAGCTCAACCCGAGACAGGGAGGATGGCTACACCTTC. Its protein is CASSSTRDREDGYTF.

This clone appeared once. An end of the junction does not agree with germline; a read error may underlie this. The chain combines TRBV20-1 with TRBJ2-5; D is uncertain. CDR1 is DFQATT and CDR2 is SNEGSKA in the germline V gene (reference sequence). CDR3 length: 13 amino acids. CDR3 coding DNA: TGCAGTGGGAAGGGTGGCCCGGTAGATACCCATTACTTC. Amino acids: CSGKGGPVDTHYF.

In the case of this clone: One end of the junction is discordant with germline, which a read error may explain. This sample includes further DNA sequences coding for the same CDR3. V gene TRBV12-3 or TRBV12-4 combines with J gene TRBJ1-2, with TRBD1 as a possible D gene (5 bases). This CDR3 has 15 residues. CDR3 sequence reads: CASSLAAGTLYGYTF. DNA for the CDR3: TGTGCTAGCAGTTTAGCTGCAGGGACCCTTTATGGCTACACCTTC.

This clone was recorded many times. The chain couples TRBV20-1 to TRBJ2-1; the D is unclear. V was shortened by 7 bases and J by 5 bases, with 9 bases between the two germline ends. There are 11 residues in the CDR3. The V gene's germline CDR1 is DFQATT and CDR2 SNEGSKA (reference sequence). CDR3 DNA sequence: TGCAGTGAGGCCTTTAACAATGAGCAGTTCTTC. It translates to CSEAFNNEQFF.

This clone was detected many times. The rearrangement uses TRBV11-2 and TRBJ2-6; D may be TRBD1 (7 bases). The CDR3 extends over 18 amino acids. Trimming pared 1 base from V and 5 bases from J, leaving 18 bases between. Germline CDR1 and CDR2: SGHAT and FQNNGV. DNA for the CDR3: TGTGCCAGCAGCTTAGGGGGCCAGGGGGGTACTCGGGCCAACGTCCTGACTTTC. Encoded protein: CASSLGGQGGTRANVLTF.

Only a few counts were recorded for this clone. The V and J genes are TRBV6-7 and TRBJ2-2, with TRBD2 matching 8 bases. TRBV6-7 is annotated as an ORF whose role is uncertain. The CDR3 totals 16 residues. The V and J ends lost 10 bases and 10 bases, in that order; junction bases with no gene match: 20. The CDR3 nucleotides are TGTGCCATCCTACAGGGTTTAGCGGGGAAAACACAGGAGCTGTTTTTT. It encodes CAILQGLAGKTQELFF.

Turning to this clone: A much larger clone lies a single base off, so this may be a read error. This sequence joins TRBV14 and TRBJ1-6; D ambiguous. This CDR3 has 12 amino acids. V gave up 3 bases and J gave up 12 bases, with 9 bases separating them. Germline V gene data show CDR1 as SGHDN and CDR2 as FVKESK. The CDR3 here is CASSQTYLPLHF. CDR3 in DNA: TGTGCCAGCAGCCAGACGTATTTACCCCTCCACTTT. The full variable domain, its missing parts supplied by reference TRBV14 and TRBJ1-6, is EAGVTQFPSHSVIEKGQTVTLRCDPISGHDNLYWYRRVMGKEIKFLLHFVKESKQDESGMPNNRFLAERTGGTYSTLKVQPAELEDSGVYFCASSQTYLPLHFGNGTRLTVT.

To note about this clone: A single base separates this from a much larger clone, so it may be a read error. The chain employs TRBV6-5 and TRBJ2-5; unclear D gene. CDR1 is MNHEY, CDR2 SVGAGI, per germline. The CDR3 has 19 amino acids. The ends were cut back, 1 base at V and 6 bases at J, with 27 bases in the middle. In nucleotides, the CDR3 is TGTGCCAGCAGTTACTTGCCCCTAAGCCCCACAAGGTTGGGAAAGACCCAGTACTTC. Translation gives CASSYLPLSPTRLGKTQYF.

This clone was counted ten times or more. The chain couples TRBV28 to TRBJ1-1; D unclear. This CDR3 has 14 residues. Germline assignment: CDR1 MDHEN and CDR2 SYDVKM. With 7 bases removed from V and 4 bases from J, the gap between germline ends came to 16 bases. CDR3 sequence reads: CASTPEGGTTEAFF. The CDR3, as DNA: TGTGCCAGCACCCCGGAGGGTGGAACCACTGAAGCTTTCTTT.

This clone was seen many times. V and J are TRBV2 and TRBJ1-1, with 8 bases matching TRBD1. This CDR3 region has 14 residues. J was trimmed by 0 bases and V by 6 bases; bases with no gene match: 3. CDR1 SNHLY and CDR2 FYNNEI come from the germline V gene. The CDR3 loop is CASSQGALNTEAFF. The CDR3 region has the DNA TGTGCCAGCAGCCAGGGGGCACTGAACACTGAAGCTTTCTTT.

This clone was counted many times. The V gene is TRBV5-5, the J gene TRBJ2-7; TRBD1 aligns across 11 bases. Trimming took 4 bases from V and 3 from J; bases not matched to a gene: 6. The CDR3 is 15 residues long. Germline V CDR1 and CDR2: SGHKS, YYEKEE (reference sequence). The CDR3 loop reads CASSVTGTGGYEQYF. CDR3 DNA sequence: TGTGCCAGCAGCGTCACCGGGACAGGGGGCTACGAGCAGTACTTC.

The chain recombines TRBV12-3 or TRBV12-4 with TRBJ1-1, with 11 bases fitting TRBD1. Trimming cost V 7 bases and J 6 bases; bases outside gene matches: 13. The CDR3 is made up of 16 amino acids. The CDR3 DNA follows: TGTGCCAGCATTCATCCGAGGACAGGGGGCTCGGCTGAAGCTTTCTTT. Encoded protein: CASIHPRTGGSAEAFF.

The genes are TRBV28 and TRBJ2-7, with 9 bases aligning to TRBD2. CDR3 size: 15 residues. V lost 10 bases to trimming and J lost 0 bases; unmatched junction nucleotides: 10. The germline CDR1 and CDR2 sequences are MDHEN and SYDVKM. The CDR3 reads CATLPSGAYSYEQYF. The CDR3 DNA sequence: TGTGCCACCCTTCCTAGCGGGGCGTACTCCTACGAGCAGTACTTC.

This clone appeared many times. V and J are TRBV12-3 or TRBV12-4 and TRBJ2-7; 7 bases fit TRBD1. The trim removed 5 bases at V and 1 base at J, leaving 8 bases unmatched. This CDR3 region has 15 residues. As DNA, the CDR3 is TGTGCCAGCAGTGGACAGGAGGATTTATCCTACGAGCAGTACTTC. Translation: CASSGQEDLSYEQYF.

Written as DNA, the CDR3 is TGCAGTTCAAAAGTTTTATCGTCTAGCGGGAGGGCGGGCAATGAGCAGTTCTTC. Protein product: CSSKVLSSSGRAGNEQFF. This sequence joins TRBV20-1 and TRBJ2-1; 12 nucleotides agree with TRBD2. Germline CDR1 reads DFQATT; CDR2 reads SNEGSKA (reference sequence). The CDR3 runs to 18 residues. V lost 8 bases, J lost 6 bases, and 20 bases stayed unmatched.

The V and J genes are TRBV28 and TRBJ1-3; D not resolved. V gave up 3 bases and J gave up 5 bases, with 20 bases separating them. Germline CDR1 MDHEN, CDR2 SYDVKM. This CDR3 has 17 residues. In DNA form, the CDR3 reads TGTGCCAGCAGTTTTTCCCCTTGGGTAACGGAAAGAAACACCATATATTTT. Its translation: CASSFSPWVTERNTIYF.

This clone was detected a few times. A much larger clone lies a single base off, so this may be a read error. V and J are TRBV27 and TRBJ2-5; D may correspond to TRBD1 or TRBD2 (6 bases each). This CDR3 has 16 residues. The V gene lost 4 bases and the J gene lost 9 bases, with 24 bases spanning the gap. The germline V gene has CDR1 MNHEY and CDR2 SMNVEV (reference sequence). CDR3 residues: CASSSADGGHQDAQYF. The CDR3 bases are TGTGCCAGCAGTTCAGCTGACGGGGGACACCAAGATGCCCAGTACTTC.